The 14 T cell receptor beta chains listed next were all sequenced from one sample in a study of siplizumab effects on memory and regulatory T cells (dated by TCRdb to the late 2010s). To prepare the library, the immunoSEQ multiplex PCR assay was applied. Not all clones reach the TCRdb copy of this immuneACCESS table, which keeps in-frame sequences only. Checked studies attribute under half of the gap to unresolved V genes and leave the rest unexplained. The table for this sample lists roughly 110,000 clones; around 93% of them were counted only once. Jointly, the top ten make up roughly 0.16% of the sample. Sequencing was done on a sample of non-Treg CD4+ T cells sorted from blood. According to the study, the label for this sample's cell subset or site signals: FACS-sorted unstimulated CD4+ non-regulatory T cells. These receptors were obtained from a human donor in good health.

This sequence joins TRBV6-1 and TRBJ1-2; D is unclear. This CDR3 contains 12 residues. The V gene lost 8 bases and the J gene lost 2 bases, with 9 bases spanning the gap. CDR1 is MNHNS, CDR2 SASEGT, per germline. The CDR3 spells CASSAANYGYTF. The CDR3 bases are TGTGCCAGCTCGGCAGCCAACTATGGCTACACCTTC.

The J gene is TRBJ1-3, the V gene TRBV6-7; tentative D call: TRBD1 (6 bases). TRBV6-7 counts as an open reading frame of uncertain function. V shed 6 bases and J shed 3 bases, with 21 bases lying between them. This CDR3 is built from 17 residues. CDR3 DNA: TGTGCCAGCAGGAAAGGGGGAAACGCAAACTGTGGAAACACCATATATTTT. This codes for CASRKGGNANCGNTIYF.

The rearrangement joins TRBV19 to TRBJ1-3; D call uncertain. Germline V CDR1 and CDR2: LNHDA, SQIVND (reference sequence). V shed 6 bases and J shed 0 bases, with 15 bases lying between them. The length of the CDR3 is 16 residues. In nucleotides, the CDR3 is TGTGCCAGTAGCTTCCTCGACGGTTACTCTGGAAACACCATATATTTT. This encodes CASSFLDGYSGNTIYF.

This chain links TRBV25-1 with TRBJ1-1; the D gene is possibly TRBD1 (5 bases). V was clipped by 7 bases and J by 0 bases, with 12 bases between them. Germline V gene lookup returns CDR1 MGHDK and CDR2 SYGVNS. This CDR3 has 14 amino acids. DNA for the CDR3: TGTGCCAGCAATCTGGGGGGGGTGAACACTGAAGCTTTCTTT. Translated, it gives CASNLGGVNTEAFF.

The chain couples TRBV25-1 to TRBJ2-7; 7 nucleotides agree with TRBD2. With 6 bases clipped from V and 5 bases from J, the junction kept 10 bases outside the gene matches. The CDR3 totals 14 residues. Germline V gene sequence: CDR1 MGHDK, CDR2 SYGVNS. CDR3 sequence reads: CASRGPWAGDEQYF. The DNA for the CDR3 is TGTGCCAGCAGGGGTCCGTGGGCGGGGGACGAGCAGTACTTC.

The CDR3 region has the DNA TGCGCCAGCAGCGATGACAGGGCGCTAGCGAACACTGAAGCTTTCTTT. It specifies CASSDDRALANTEAFF. The rearrangement links TRBV5-1 to TRBJ1-1; TRBD1 matches 7 bases. CDR1 SGHRS and CDR2 YFSETQ come from the germline V gene. Unmatched junction bases numbered 10, after V lost 4 bases and J lost 1 base. CDR3 length equals 16 residues.

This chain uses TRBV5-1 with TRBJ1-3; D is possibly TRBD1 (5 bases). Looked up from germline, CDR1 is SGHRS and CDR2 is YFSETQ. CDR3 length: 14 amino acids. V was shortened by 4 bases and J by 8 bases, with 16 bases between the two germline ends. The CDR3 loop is CASSLRDSLDTIYF. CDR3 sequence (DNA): TGCGCCAGCAGCCTCCGGGACTCTCTAGACACCATATATTTT. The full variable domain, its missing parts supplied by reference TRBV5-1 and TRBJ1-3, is KAGVTQTPRYLIKTRGQQVTLSCSPISGHRSVSWYQQTPGQGLQFLFEYFSETQRNKGNFPGRFSGRQFSNSRSEMNVSTLELGDSALYLCASSLRDSLDTIYFGEGSWLTVV.

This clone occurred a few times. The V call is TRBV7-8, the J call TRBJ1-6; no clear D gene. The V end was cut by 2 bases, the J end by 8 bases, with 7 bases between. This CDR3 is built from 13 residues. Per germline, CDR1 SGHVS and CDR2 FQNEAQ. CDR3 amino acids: CASSLSGYSPLHF. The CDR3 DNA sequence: TGTGCCAGCAGCTTATCGGGGTATTCACCCCTCCACTTT.

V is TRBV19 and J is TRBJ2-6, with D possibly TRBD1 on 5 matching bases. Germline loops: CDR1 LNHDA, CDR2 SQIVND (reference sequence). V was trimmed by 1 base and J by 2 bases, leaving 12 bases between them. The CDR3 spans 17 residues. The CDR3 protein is CASSIVYSRAGANVLTF. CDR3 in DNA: TGTGCCAGTAGTATAGTCTACTCCAGGGCTGGGGCCAACGTCCTGACTTTC.

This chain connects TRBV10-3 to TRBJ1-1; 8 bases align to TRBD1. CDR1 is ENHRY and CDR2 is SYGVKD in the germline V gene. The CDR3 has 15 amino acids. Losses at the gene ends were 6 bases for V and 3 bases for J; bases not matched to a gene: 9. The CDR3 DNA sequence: TGTGCCATCAGGCCTCAGGGGGCGGCGGACACTGAAGCTTTCTTT. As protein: CAIRPQGAADTEAFF.

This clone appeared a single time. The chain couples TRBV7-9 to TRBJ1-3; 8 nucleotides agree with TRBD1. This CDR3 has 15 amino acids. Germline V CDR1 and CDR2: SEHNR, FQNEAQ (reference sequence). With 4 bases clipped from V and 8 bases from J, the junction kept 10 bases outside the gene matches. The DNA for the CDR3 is TGTGCCAGCAGCTCCTCAGGGGGCCCATCGGACACCATATATTTT. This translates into CASSSSGGPSDTIYF.

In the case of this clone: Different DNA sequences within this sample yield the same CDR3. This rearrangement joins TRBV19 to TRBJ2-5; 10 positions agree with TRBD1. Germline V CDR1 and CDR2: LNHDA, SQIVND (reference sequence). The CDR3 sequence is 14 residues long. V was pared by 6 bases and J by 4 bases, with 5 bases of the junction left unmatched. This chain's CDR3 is CASSPTGGRETQYF. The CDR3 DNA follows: TGTGCCAGTAGCCCGACAGGGGGCAGAGAGACCCAGTACTTC.

CDR3 nucleotide sequence: TGCAGCGTTGGTGGGACTTTGGGGGACACTGAAGCTTTCTTT. It translates to CSVGGTLGDTEAFF. The rearrangement uses TRBV29-1 and TRBJ1-1, with a tentative D call TRBD1 (5 bases). The CDR3 is 14 residues long. Trimming removed 4 bases from V and 3 bases from J, with 15 bases in between. CDR1 and CDR2 from the germline V gene are SQVTM and ANQGSEA.

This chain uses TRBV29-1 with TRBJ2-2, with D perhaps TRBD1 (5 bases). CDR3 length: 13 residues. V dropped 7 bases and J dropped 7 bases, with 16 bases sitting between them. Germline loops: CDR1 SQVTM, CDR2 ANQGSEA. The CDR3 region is CSARVSVDGELFF. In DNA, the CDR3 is TGCAGCGCCAGGGTGTCCGTGGACGGGGAGCTGTTTTTT.